The clone carrying this T cell receptor beta chain was picked up one time. The antigen is unknown. The assay was carried out at the deep level. The assay was immunoSEQ multiplex PCR, and TCRdb's table has in-frame clones only and misses some. The sample carries 400,000 to 600,000 clones, almost 80% recorded once. This specimen belongs to a study of shared clonotypes between healthy human individuals. Across the whole study: Aged 18 to 49, the donors were two women and a few men. Broader study findings: Clonotype sharing levels among donors were expected to vary with sequencing depth.

The sample taken for sequencing was PBMCs. This TCR was sampled from a woman in her forties in good health. Some clones in this sample may be carry-over from other donors' samples.

DNA of the CDR3: TGTGCCAGCAGTGTAGAAGGGGAGACCCAGTACTTC. Its translation: CASSVEGETQYF. The rearrangement links TRBV6-1 to TRBJ2-5; D uncertain. The length of the CDR3 is 12 residues. The V end was cut by 4 bases, the J end by 5 bases, with 8 bases between. Germline-derived CDR1 and CDR2 are MNHNS and SASEGT.